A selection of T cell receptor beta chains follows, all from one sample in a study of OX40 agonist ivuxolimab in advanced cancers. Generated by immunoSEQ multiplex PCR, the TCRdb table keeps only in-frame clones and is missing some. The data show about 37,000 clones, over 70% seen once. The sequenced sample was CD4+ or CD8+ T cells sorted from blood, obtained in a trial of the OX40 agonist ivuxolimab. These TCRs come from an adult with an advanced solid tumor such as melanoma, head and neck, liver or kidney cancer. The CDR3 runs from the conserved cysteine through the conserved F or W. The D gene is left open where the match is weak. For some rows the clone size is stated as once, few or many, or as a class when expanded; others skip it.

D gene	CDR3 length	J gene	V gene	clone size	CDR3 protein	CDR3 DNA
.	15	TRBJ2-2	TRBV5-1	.	CASSLLSQNTGELFF	TGCGCCAGCAGCTTGCTTTCCCAGAACACCGGGGAGCTGTTTTTT
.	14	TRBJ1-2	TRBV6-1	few	CASSNRAEVWGYTF	TGTGCCAGCAGTAACCGGGCCGAGGTGTGGGGCTACACCTTC
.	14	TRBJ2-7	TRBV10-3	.	CAIRDAPDGGEQYF	TGTGCCATCAGGGACGCCCCGGATGGGGGCGAGCAGTACTTC
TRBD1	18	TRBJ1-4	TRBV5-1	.	CASSLSGTGLATNEKLFF	TGCGCCAGCAGCTTGTCCGGGACAGGACTTGCAACTAATGAAAAACTGTTTTTT
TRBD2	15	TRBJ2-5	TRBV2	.	CASSGLAGEEETQYF	TGTGCCAGCAGTGGTCTAGCGGGAGAGGAGGAGACCCAGTACTTC
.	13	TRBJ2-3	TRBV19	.	CASSIASPDTQYF	TGTGCCAGTAGTATAGCCAGCCCAGATACGCAGTATTTT
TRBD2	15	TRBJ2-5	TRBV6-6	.	CASFSSGGYQETQYF	TGTGCCAGTTTCTCTAGCGGGGGGTACCAAGAGACCCAGTACTTC
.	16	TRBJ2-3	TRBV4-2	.	CASSQGPLGIADTQYF	TGTGCCAGCAGCCAGGGACCCCTGGGGATCGCAGATACGCAGTATTTT
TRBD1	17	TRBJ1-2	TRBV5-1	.	CASSLTEVRQGPGGYTF	TGCGCCAGCAGCTTGACCGAAGTTCGACAGGGCCCGGGAGGCTACACCTTC
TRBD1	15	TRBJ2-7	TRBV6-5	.	CASSRSGTGLYEQYF	TGTGCCAGCAGTAGATCCGGGACAGGCCTCTACGAGCAGTACTTC
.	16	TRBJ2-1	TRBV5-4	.	CASSGNRRGRYNEQFF	TGTGCCAGCAGCGGCAATAGGCGGGGGCGCTACAATGAGCAGTTCTTC
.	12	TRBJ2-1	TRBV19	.	CASRVDYNEQFF	TGTGCCAGTAGGGTGGATTACAATGAGCAGTTCTTC
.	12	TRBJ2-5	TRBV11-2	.	CASSLATDTYYF	TGTGCCAGCAGCTTGGCGACAGACACATATTACTTC
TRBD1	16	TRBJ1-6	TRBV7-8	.	CASHPTVGQGSSPLHF	TGTGCCAGCCACCCGACAGTGGGACAGGGATCCTCACCCCTCCACTTT
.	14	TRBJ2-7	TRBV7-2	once	CASTPRPGPYEQYF	TGTGCCAGCACCCCCCGCCCAGGGCCCTACGAGCAGTACTTC
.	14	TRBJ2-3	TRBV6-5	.	CASTEDTSTDTQYF	TGTGCCAGCACCGAAGACACAAGCACAGATACGCAGTATTTT
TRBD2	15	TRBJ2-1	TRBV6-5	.	CASSRTSVSYNEQFF	TGTGCCAGCAGCCGCACTAGCGTCTCCTACAATGAGCAGTTCTTC
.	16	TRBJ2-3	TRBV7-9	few	CASSLGRGASTDTQYF	TGTGCCAGCAGCTTAGGCCGAGGGGCTAGCACAGATACGCAGTATTTT
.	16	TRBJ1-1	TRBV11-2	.	CASRPLRSRANTEAFF	TGTGCCAGCAGGCCTTTAAGGAGCAGGGCGAACACTGAAGCTTTCTTT
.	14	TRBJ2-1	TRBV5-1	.	CASTPSGEDNEQFF	TGCGCCAGCACCCCATCAGGAGAAGACAATGAGCAGTTCTTC
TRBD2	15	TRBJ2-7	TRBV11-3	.	CASSPGLAGGTEQYF	TGTGCCAGCAGCCCCGGACTAGCGGGGGGGACGGAGCAGTACTTC
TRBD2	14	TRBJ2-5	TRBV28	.	CASRPGGSQETQYF	TGTGCCAGCAGGCCCGGGGGGTCTCAAGAGACCCAGTACTTC
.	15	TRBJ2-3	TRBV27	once	CASGKRNTGTDTQYF	TGTGCCAGCGGAAAAAGGAACACGGGCACAGATACGCAGTATTTT
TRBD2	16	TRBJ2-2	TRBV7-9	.	CASSLGLAGATGELFF	TGTGCCAGCAGCTTGGGACTAGCGGGGGCCACCGGGGAGCTGTTTTTT
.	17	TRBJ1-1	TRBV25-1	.	CASSEWRRGDYSTEAFF	TGTGCCAGCAGTGAATGGAGGAGGGGCGACTACTCCACTGAAGCTTTCTTT
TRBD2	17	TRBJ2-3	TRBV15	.	CATSTPAAGDNTDTQYF	TGTGCCACCAGCACACCAGCAGCGGGGGACAACACAGATACGCAGTATTTT